This T cell receptor beta chain was identified during a study of blood T cell repertoires in COVID-19. Background on the study: Italy, Spain and the United States were the sources of the convalescent and acute COVID-19 samples.

The CDR3 runs to 13 residues. CDR1 SGHNT and CDR2 YENEEA come from the germline V gene. The V end lost 1 base, the J end lost 2 bases, and 5 bases lay between the germline ends. Under the authors' procedure: The authors estimated nucleated cell counts from reference gene primer amplification. Measured with immunoSEQ multiplex PCR; TCRdb has only the in-frame clones, and not every one. V and J calls and clone size are as listed in that table; D and trimming were resolved from the DNA. This sample has 100,000 to 150,000 clones; less than 90% occur once, and the top ten carry 27%. Sequenced material: peripheral blood. The sequence was obtained from a woman aged 80 or over with acute or convalescent COVID-19. The genes are TRBV11-3 and TRBJ1-1; D gene unclear. The CDR3 DNA sequence: TGTGCCAGCAGCTTAGGGACTAACACTGAAGCTTTCTTT. Residues: CASSLGTNTEAFF.